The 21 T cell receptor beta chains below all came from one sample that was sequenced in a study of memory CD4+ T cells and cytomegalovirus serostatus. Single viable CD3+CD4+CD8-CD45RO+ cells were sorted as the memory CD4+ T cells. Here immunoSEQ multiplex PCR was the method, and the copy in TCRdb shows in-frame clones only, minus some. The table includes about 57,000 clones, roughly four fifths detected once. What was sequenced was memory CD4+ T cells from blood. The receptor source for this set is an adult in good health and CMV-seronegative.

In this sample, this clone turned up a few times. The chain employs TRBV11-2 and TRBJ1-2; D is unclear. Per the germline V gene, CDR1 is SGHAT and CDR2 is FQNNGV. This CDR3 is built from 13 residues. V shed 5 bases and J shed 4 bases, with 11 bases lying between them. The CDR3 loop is CASSRPRVYGYTF. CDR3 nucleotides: TGTGCCAGCAGCCGACCGAGGGTCTATGGCTACACCTTC.

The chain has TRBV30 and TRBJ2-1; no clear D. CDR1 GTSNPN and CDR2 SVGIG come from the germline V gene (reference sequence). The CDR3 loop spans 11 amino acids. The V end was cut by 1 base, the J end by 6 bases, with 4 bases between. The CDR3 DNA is TGTGCCTGGAGTGGGACCAATGAGCAGTTCTTC. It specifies CAWSGTNEQFF.

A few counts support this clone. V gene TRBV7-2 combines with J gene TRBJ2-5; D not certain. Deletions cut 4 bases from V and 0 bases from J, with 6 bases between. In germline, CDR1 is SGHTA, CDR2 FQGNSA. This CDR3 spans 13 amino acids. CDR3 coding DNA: TGTGCCAGCAGCTCCCGGGACCAAGAGACCCAGTACTTC. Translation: CASSSRDQETQYF.

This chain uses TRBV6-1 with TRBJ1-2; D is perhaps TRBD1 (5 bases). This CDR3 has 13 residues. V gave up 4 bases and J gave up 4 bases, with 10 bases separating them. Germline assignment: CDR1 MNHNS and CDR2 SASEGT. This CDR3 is CASSGTQAYGYTF. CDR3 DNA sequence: TGTGCCAGCAGTGGAACACAGGCCTATGGCTACACCTTC.

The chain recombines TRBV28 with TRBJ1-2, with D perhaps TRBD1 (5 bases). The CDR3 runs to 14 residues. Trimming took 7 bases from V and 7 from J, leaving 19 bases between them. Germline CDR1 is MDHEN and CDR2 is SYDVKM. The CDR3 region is CASISVEGPGGYTF. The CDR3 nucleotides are TGTGCCAGCATCTCCGTCGAGGGACCGGGTGGCTACACCTTC.

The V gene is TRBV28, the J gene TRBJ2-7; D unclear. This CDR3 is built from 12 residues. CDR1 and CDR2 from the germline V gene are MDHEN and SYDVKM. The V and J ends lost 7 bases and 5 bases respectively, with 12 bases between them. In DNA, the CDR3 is TGTGCCAGCACCGCGCAAAGGAACGAGCAGTACTTC. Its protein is CASTAQRNEQYF.

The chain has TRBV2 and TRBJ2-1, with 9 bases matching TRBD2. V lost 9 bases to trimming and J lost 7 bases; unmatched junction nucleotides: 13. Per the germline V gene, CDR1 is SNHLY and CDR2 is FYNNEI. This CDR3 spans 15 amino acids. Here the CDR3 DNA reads TGTGCCAGTACTACGGACAGCGGGAGGATAAATGAGCAGTTCTTC. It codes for CASTTDSGRINEQFF.

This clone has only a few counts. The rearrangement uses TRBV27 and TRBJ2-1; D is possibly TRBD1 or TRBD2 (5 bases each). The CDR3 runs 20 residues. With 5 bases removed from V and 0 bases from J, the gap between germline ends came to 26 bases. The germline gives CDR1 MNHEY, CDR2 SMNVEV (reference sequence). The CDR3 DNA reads TGTGCCAGCAGTGGGGATAGCAGGGAGTCGTTCTGGAGCTCCTACAATGAGCAGTTCTTC. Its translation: CASSGDSRESFWSSYNEQFF.

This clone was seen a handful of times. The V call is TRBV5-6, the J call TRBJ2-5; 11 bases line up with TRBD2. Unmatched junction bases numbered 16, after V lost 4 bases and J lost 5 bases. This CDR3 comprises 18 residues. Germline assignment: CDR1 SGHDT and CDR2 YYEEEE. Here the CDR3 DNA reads TGTGCCAGCAGCCCCTTACGGGGTAGCGGGGGGGGTCTGGAGACCCAGTACTTC. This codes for CASSPLRGSGGGLETQYF.

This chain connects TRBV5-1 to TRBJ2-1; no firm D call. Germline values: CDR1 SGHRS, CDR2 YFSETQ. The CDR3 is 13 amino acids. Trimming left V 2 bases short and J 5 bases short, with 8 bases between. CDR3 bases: TGCGCCAGCAGCTTAGTCCTTGACAATGAGCAGTTCTTC. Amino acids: CASSLVLDNEQFF.

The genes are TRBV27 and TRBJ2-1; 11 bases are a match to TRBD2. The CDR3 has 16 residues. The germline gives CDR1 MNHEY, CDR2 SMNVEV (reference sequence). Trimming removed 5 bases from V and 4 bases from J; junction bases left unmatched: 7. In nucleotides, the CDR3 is TGTGCCAGCAGTATCACCGGGACTAGCGGATACAATGAGCAGTTCTTC. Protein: CASSITGTSGYNEQFF.

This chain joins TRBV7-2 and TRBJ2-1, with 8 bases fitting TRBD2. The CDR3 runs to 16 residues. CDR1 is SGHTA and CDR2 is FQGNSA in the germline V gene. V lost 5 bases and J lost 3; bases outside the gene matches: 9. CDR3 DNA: TGTGCCAGCAGCCTAATGCTAGCGGGTCTCTACAATGAGCAGTTCTTC. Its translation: CASSLMLAGLYNEQFF.

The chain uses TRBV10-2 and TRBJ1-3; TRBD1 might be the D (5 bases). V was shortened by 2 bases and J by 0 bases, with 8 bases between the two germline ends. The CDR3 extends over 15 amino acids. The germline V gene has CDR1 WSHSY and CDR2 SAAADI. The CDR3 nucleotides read TGCGCCAGCAGTGAGGGGGGAAGCTCTGGAAACACCATATATTTT. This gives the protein CASSEGGSSGNTIYF.

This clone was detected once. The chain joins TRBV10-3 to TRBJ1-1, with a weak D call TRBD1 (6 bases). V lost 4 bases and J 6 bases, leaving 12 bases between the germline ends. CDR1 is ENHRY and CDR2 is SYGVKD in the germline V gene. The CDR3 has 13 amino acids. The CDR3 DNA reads TGTGCCATCAGTGGTGGGGCAGGGGCTGAAGCTTTCTTT. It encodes CAISGGAGAEAFF.

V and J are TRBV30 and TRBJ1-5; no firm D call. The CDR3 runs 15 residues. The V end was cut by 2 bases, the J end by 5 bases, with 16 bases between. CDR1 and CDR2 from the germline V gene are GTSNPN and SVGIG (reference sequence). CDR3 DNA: TGTGCCTGGAGTTCGGTCGGGAATAAGGATCAGCCCCAGCATTTT. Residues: CAWSSVGNKDQPQHF.

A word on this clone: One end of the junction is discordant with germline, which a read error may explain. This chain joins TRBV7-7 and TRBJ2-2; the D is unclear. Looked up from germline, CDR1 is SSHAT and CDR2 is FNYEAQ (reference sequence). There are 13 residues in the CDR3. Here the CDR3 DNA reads TGTGCTAGCAGCTTTCGCCAAACCGGGGAGCTGTTTTTT. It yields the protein CASSFRQTGELFF.

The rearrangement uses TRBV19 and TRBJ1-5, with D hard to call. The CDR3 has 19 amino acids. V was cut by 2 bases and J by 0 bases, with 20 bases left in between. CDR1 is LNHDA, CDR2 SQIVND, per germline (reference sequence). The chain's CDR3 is CASSILPPLYKYSNQPQHF. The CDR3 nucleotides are TGTGCCAGTAGTATATTACCTCCTTTATATAAGTATAGCAATCAGCCCCAGCATTTT.

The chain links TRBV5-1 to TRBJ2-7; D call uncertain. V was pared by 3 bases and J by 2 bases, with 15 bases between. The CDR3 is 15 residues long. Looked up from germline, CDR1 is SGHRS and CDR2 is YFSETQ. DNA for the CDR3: TGCGCCAGCAGCTCTGGGTCTGCCCTGACCTACGAGCAGTACTTC. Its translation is CASSSGSALTYEQYF.

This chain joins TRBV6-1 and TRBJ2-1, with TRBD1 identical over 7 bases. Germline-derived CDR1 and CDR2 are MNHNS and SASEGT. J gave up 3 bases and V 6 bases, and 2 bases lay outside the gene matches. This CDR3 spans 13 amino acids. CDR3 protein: CASSRDSYNEQFF. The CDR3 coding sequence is TGTGCCAGCAGCCGGGACAGCTACAATGAGCAGTTCTTC.

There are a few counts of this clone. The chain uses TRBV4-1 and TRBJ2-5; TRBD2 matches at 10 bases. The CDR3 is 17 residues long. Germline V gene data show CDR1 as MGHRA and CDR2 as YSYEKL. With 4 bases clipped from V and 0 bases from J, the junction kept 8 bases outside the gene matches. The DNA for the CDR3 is TGCGCCAGCAGCCCACATCTACTAGCGGGGTACCAAGAGACCCAGTACTTC. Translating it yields CASSPHLLAGYQETQYF.

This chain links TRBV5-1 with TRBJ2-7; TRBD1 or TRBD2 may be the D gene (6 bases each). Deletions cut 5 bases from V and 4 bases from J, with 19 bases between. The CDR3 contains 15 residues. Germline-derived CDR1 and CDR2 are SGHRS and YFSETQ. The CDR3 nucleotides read TGCGCCAGCAGATCTCAGGAGGGGGATCCATACGAGCAGTACTTC. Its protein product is CASRSQEGDPYEQYF.